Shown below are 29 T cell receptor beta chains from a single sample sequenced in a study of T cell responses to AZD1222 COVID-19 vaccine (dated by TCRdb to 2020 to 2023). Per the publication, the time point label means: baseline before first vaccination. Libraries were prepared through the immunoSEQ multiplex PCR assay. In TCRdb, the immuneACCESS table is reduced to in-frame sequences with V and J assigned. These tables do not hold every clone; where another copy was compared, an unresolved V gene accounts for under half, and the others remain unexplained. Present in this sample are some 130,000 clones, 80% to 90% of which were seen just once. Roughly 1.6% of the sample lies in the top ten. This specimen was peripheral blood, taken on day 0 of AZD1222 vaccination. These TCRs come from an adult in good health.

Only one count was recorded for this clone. Here the CDR3 DNA reads TGTGCCAGCAGCCCCTGGACAGGGGGTTATAGCGGCAACAATGAGCAGTTCTTC. It translates to CASSPWTGGYSGNNEQFF. This chain uses TRBV11-3 with TRBJ2-1; 10 bases fit TRBD1. This CDR3 contains 18 residues. The germline gives CDR1 SGHNT, CDR2 YENEEA. The V segment lost 5 bases and the J segment 5 bases; nucleotides outside the gene matches: 15.

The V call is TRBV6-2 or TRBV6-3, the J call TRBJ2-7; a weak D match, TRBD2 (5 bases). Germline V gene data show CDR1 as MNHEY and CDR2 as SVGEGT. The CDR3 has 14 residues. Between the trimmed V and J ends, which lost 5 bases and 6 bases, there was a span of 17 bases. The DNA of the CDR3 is TGTGCCAGCAGTGCGGCTTTACGGAGGACCGAGCAGTACTTC. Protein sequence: CASSAALRRTEQYF.

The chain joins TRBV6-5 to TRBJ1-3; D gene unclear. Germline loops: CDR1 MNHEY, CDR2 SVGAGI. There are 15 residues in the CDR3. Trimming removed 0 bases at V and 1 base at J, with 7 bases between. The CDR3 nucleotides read TGTGCCAGCAGTTACTCGAGAGGGTCTGGAAACACCATATATTTT. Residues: CASSYSRGSGNTIYF.

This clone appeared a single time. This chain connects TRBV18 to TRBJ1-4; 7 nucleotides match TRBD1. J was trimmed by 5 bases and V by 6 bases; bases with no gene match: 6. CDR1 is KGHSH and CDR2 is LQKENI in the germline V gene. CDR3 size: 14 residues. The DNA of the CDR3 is TGTGCCAGCTCCCGGGGACAGTTAAATGAAAAACTGTTTTTT. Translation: CASSRGQLNEKLFF.

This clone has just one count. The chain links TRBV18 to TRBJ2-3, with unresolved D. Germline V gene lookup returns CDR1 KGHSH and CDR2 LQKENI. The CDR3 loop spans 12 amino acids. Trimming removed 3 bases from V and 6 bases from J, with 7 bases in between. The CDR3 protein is CASSPGPDTQYF. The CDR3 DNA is TGTGCCAGCTCACCCGGGCCGGATACGCAGTATTTT.

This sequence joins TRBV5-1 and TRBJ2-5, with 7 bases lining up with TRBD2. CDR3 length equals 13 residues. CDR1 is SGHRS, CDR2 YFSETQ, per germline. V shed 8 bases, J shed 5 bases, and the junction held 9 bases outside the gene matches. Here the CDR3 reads CASKAGESETQYF. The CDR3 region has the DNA TGCGCCAGTAAGGCGGGAGAATCGGAGACCCAGTACTTC.

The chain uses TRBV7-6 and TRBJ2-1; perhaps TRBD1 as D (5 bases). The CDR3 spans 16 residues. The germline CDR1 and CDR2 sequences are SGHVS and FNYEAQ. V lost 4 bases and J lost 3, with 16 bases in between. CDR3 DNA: TGTGCCAGCAGCTCGCCCGACAGCCTAGGCTACAATGAGCAGTTCTTC. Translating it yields CASSSPDSLGYNEQFF.

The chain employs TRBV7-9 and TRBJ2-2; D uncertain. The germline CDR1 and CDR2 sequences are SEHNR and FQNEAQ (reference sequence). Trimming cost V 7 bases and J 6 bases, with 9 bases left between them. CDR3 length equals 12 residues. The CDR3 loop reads CASTFWSGELFF. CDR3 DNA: TGTGCCAGCACCTTCTGGTCCGGGGAGCTGTTTTTT.

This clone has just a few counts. The CDR3 loop reads CASSEGPSYEQYF. Here the CDR3 DNA reads TGCGCCAGCAGTGAAGGACCCAGCTACGAGCAGTACTTC. The chain couples TRBV10-1 to TRBJ2-7; D is uncertain. Between the trimmed V and J ends, which lost 3 bases and 3 bases, there was a span of 9 bases. CDR1 is WNHNN, CDR2 SYGVQD, per germline (reference sequence). The length of the CDR3 is 13 residues.

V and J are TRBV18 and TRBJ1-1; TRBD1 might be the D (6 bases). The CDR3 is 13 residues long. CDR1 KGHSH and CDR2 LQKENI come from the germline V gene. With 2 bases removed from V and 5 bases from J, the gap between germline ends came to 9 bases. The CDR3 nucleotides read TGTGCCAGCTCACCAAGGGGGAAGACTGAAGCTTTCTTT. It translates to CASSPRGKTEAFF.

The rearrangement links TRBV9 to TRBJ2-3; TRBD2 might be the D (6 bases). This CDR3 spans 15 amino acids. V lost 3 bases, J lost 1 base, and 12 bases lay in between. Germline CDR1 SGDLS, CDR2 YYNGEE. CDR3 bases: TGTGCCAGCAGCGAATTCCCTAGCGGCACAGATACGCAGTATTTT. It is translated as CASSEFPSGTDTQYF.

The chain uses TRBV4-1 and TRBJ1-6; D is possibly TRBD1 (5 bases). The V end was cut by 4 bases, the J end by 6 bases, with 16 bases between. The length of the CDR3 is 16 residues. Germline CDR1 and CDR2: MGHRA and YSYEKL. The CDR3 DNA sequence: TGCGCCAGCAGCCTCGGCGTCCGGGACTTTAATTCACCCCTCCACTTT. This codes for CASSLGVRDFNSPLHF.

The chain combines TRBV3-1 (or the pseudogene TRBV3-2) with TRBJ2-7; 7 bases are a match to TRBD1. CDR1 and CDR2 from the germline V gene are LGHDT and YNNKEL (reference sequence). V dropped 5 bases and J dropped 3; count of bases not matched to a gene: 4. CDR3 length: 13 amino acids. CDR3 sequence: CASSNNRGYEQYF. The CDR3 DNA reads TGTGCCAGCAGCAACAACAGGGGCTACGAGCAGTACTTC.

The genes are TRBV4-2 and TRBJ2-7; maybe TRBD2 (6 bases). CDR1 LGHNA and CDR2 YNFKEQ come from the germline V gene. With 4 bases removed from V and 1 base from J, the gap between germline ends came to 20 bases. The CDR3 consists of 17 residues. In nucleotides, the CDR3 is TGTGCCAGCAGCCTCCCGGAGGGCGGAGGGATATCCTACGAGCAGTACTTC. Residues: CASSLPEGGGISYEQYF.

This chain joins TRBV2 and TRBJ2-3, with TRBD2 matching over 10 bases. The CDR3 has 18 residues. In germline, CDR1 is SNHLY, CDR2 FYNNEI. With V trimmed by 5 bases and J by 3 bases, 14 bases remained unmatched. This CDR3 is CASSSLLAGPWGTDTQYF. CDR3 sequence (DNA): TGTGCCAGCAGTTCCCTACTAGCGGGGCCTTGGGGGACAGATACGCAGTATTTT.

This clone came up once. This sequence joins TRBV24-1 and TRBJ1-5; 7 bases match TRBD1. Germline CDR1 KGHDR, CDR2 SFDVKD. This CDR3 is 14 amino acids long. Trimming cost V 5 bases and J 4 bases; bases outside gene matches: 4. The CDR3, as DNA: TGTGCCACCAGTGTATCAGGGGGGAATCAGCCCCAGCATTTT. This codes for CATSVSGGNQPQHF.

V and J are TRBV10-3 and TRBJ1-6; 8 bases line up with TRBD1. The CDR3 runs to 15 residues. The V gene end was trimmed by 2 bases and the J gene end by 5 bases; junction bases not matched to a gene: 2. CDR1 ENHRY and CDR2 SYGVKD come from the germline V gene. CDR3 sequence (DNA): TGTGCCATCAGTGAGGGACAGGGCCATAATTCACCCCTCCACTTT. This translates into CAISEGQGHNSPLHF.

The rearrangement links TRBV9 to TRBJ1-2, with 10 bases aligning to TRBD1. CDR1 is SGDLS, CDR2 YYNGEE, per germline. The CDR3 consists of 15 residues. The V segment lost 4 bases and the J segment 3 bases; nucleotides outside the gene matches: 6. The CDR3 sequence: CASSSPDRGYYGYTF. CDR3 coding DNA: TGTGCCAGCAGCTCGCCGGACAGGGGGTACTATGGCTACACCTTC.

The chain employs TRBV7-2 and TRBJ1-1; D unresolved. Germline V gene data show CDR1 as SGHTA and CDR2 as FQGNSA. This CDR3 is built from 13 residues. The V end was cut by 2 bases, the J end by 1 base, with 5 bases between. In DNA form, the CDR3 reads TGTGCCAGCAGCTTATGGGGGAACACTGAAGCTTTCTTT. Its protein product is CASSLWGNTEAFF. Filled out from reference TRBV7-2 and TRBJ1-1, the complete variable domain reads GAGVSQSPSNKVTEKGKDVELRCDPISGHTALYWYRQSLGQGLEFLIYFQGNSAPDKSGLPSDRFSAERTGGSVSTLTIQRTQQEDSAVYLCASSLWGNTEAFFGQGTRLTVV.

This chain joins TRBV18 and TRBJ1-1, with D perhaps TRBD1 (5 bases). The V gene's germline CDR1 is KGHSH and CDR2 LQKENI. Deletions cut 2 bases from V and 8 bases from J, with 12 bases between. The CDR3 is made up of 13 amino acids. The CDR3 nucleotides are TGTGCCAGCTCACCAGGGACTCTTTCGGAAGCTTTCTTT. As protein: CASSPGTLSEAFF.

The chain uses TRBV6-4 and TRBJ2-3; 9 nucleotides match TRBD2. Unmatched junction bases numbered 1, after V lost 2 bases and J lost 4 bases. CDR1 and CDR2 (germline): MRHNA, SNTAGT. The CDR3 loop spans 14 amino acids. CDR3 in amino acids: CASSDAGGPDTQYF. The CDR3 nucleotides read TGTGCCAGCAGTGACGCGGGGGGGCCAGATACGCAGTATTTT.

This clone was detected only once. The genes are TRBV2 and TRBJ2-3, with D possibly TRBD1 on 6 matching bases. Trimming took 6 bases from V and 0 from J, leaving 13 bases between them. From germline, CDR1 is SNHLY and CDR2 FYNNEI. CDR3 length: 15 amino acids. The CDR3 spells CASRLRQVSTDTQYF. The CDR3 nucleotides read TGTGCCAGCAGGTTGAGACAGGTTAGCACAGATACGCAGTATTTT.

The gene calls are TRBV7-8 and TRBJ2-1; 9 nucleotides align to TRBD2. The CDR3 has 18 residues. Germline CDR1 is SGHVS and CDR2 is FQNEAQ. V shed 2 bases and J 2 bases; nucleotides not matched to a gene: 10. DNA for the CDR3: TGTGCCAGCAGCTTAAATAGCGGGGGAGTATCCCCCTACAATGAGCAGTTCTTC. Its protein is CASSLNSGGVSPYNEQFF.

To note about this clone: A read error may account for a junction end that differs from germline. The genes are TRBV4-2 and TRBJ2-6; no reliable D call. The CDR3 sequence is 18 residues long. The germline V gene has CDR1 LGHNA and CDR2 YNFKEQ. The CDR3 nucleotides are TGTGCCAGCAGCCAAGAAGTTTCCTTGCAATCTGAGGCCAACGTCCTGACTTTC. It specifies CASSQEVSLQSEANVLTF.

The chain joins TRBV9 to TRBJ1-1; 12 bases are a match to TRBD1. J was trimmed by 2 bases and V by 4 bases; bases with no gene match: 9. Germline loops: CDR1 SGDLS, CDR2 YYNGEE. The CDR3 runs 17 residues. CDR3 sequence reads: CASSLSGTGGVNTEAFF. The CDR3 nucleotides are TGTGCCAGCAGCCTTTCCGGGACAGGGGGCGTCAACACTGAAGCTTTCTTT.

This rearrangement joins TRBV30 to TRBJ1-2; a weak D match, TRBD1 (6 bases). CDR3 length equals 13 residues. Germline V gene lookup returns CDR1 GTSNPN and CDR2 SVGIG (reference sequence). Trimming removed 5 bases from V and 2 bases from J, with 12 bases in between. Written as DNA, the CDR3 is TGTGCCTGGGGGGGGCTCGGCAACTATGGCTACACCTTC. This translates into CAWGGLGNYGYTF.

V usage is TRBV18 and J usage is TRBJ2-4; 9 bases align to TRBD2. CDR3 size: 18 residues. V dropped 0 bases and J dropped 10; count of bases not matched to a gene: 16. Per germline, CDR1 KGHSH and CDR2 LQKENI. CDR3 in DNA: TGTGCCAGCTCACCACCGAGGGCGGGGGGGCCCCCGGGTCGGATTCAGTACTTC. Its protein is CASSPPRAGGPPGRIQYF.

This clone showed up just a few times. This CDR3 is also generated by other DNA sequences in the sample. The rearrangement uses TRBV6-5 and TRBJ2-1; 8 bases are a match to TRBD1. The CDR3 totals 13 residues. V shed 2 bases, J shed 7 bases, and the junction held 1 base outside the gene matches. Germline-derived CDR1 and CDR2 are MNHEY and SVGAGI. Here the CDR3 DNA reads TGTGCCAGCAGTTACGACAGGGGTAATGAGCAGTTCTTC. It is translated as CASSYDRGNEQFF.

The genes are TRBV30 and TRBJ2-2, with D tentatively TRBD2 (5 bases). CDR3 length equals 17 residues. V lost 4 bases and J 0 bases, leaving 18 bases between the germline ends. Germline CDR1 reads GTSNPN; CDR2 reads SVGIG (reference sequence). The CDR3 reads CAWKADSWTANTGELFF. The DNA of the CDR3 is TGTGCCTGGAAGGCGGATTCCTGGACTGCGAACACCGGGGAGCTGTTTTTT.